The 4 T cell receptor beta chains below all came from one sample that was sequenced in a study of cytomegalovirus exposure and HLA in healthy donors. The PCR employed 60 Vbeta primers together with 13 Jbeta primers. Method: immunoSEQ multiplex PCR; TCRdb's copy keeps in-frame clones and lacks some. Here the sample spans 150,000 to 160,000 clones, roughly 80% being singletons. The sample comprised PBMCs. The receptors shown here come from a man aged 25 to 40 in good health and CMV-seropositive.

The chain links TRBV7-2 to TRBJ1-5, with TRBD1 matching 7 bases. Germline values: CDR1 SGHTA, CDR2 FQGNSA. Trimming cost V 2 bases and J 4 bases; bases outside gene matches: 5. The CDR3 has 15 amino acids. The DNA for the CDR3 is TGTGCCAGCAGCTTACAGCCGGGACAGAATCAGCCCCAGCATTTT. This translates into CASSLQPGQNQPQHF.

In its sample, this clone was seen once. One end of the junction is discordant with germline, which a read error may explain. The chain carries TRBV5-8 and TRBJ2-5, with TRBD1 identical over 8 bases. The CDR3 is 16 amino acids. Germline V gene lookup returns CDR1 SGHTS and CDR2 YDEGEE. For the CDR3, the DNA is TGTGCCAGCAGCTTCGACAGGGGAACCCATAGTGAGAGCCAGTACTTC. Protein: CASSFDRGTHSESQYF.

The V gene is TRBV7-6, the J gene TRBJ2-2; D might be TRBD1 (6 bases). V was clipped by 6 bases and J by 1 base, with 12 bases between them. Germline values: CDR1 SGHVS, CDR2 FNYEAQ. The CDR3 extends over 15 amino acids. As DNA, the CDR3 is TGTGCCAGCAGACCGGGACATCTGAACACCGGGGAGCTGTTTTTT. Amino acid sequence: CASRPGHLNTGELFF. Full variable domain (outside the CDR3, taken from reference TRBV7-6 and TRBJ2-2): GAGVSQSPRYKVTKRGQDVALRCDPISGHVSLYWYRQALGQGPEFLTYFNYEAQQDKSGLPNDRFSAERPEGSISTLTIQRTEQRDSAMYRCASRPGHLNTGELFFGEGSRLTVL.

The J gene is TRBJ2-2, the V gene TRBV19; D might be TRBD1 (5 bases). Germline lookup yields CDR1 LNHDA and CDR2 SQIVND (reference sequence). The V end was cut by 6 bases, the J end by 6 bases, with 11 bases between. This CDR3 has 13 residues. CDR3 loop: CASRMLGPGELFF. The CDR3 DNA reads as TGTGCCAGTAGAATGTTGGGGCCCGGGGAGCTGTTTTTT. The variable domain in full, completed from reference TRBV19 and TRBJ2-2, reads DGGITQSPKYLFRKEGQNVTLSCEQNLNHDAMYWYRQDPGQGLRLIYYSQIVNDFQKGDIAEGYSVSREKKESFPLTVTSAQKNPTAFYLCASRMLGPGELFFGEGSRLTVL.